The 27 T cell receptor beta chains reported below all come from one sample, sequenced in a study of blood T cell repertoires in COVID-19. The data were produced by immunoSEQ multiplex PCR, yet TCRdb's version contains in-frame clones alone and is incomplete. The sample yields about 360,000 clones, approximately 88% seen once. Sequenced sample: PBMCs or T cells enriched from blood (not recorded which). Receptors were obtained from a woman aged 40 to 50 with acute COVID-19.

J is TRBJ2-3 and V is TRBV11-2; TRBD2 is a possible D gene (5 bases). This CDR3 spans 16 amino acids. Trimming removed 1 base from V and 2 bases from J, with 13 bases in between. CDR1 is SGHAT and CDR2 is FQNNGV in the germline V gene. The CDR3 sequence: CASSLGFRTLTDTQYF. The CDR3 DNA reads TGTGCCAGCAGCTTAGGGTTCAGGACTCTCACAGATACGCAGTATTTT. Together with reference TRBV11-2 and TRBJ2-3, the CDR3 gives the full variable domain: EAGVAQSPRYKIIEKRQSVAFWCNPISGHATLYWYQQILGQGPKLLIQFQNNGVVDDSQLPKDRFSAERLKGVDSTLKIQPAKLEDSAVYLCASSLGFRTLTDTQYFGPGTRLTVL.

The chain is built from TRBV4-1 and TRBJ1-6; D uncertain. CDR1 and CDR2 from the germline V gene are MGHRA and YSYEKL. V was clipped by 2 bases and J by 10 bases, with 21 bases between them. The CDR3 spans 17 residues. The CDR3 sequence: CASSQLATLLEGSPLHF. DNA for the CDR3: TGCGCCAGCAGCCAATTGGCGACGCTCCTGGAGGGATCACCCCTCCACTTT.

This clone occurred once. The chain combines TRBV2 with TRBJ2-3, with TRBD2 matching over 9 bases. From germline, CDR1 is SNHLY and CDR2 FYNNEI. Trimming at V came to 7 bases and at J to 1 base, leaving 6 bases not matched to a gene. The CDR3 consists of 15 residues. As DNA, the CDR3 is TGTGCCAGCAATTACCAGCGGGGGGGCACAGATACGCAGTATTTT. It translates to CASNYQRGGTDTQYF. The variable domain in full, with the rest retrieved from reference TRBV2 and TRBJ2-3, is EPEVTQTPSHQVTQMGQEVILRCVPISNHLYFYWYRQILGQKVEFLVSFYNNEISEKSEIFDDQFSVERPDGSNFTLKIRSTKLEDSAMYFCASNYQRGGTDTQYFGPGTRLTVL.

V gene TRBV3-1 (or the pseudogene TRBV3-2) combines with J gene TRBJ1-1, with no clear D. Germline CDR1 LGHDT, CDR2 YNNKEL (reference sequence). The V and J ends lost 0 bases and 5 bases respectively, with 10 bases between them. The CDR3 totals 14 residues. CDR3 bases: TGTGCCAGCAGCCAAGAAACGGGGAGTACTGAAGCTTTCTTT. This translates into CASSQETGSTEAFF.

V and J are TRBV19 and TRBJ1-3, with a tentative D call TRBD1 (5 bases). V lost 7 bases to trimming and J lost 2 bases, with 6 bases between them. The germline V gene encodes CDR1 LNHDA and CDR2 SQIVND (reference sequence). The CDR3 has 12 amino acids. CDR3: CASIGAGNTIYF. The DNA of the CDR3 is TGTGCCAGTATAGGGGCTGGAAACACCATATATTTT.

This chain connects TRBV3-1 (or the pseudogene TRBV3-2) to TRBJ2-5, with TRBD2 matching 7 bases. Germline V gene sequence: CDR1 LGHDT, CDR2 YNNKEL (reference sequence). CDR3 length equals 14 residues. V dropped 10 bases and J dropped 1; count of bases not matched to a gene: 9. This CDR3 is CAISGERGQETQYF. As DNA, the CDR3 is TGTGCCATCTCGGGGGAGCGGGGCCAAGAGACCCAGTACTTC.

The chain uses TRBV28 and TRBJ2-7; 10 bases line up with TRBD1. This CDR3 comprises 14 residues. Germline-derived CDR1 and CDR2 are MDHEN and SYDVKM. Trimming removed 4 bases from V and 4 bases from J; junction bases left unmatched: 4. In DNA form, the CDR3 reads TGTGCCAGCAGTTCGACAGGGGGCTGGTACGAGCAGTACTTC. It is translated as CASSSTGGWYEQYF.

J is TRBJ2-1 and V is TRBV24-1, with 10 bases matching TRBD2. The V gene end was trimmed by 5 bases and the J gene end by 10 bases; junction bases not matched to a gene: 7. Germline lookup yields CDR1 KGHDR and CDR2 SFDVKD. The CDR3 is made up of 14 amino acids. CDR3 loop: CATSASGGVIEQFF. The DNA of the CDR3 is TGTGCCACCAGTGCAAGCGGGGGGGTCATCGAGCAGTTCTTC.

The CDR3 bases are TGTGCCAGCAGCCAGGGGATCTACGAGCAGTACTTC. Residues: CASSQGIYEQYF. This chain connects TRBV7-9 to TRBJ2-7; weak D call: TRBD1 (6 bases). The CDR3 sequence is 12 residues long. The germline CDR1 and CDR2 sequences are SEHNR and FQNEAQ (reference sequence). Trimming shortened V by 5 bases and J by 3 bases, and 8 bases separated the two germline ends.

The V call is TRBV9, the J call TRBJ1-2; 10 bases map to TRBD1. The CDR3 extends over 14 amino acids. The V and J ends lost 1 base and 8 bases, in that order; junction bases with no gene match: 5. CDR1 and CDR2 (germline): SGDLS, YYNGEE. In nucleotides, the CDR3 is TGTGCCAGCAGCGTACGGGACAGGGGATGGGGCTACACCTTC. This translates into CASSVRDRGWGYTF.

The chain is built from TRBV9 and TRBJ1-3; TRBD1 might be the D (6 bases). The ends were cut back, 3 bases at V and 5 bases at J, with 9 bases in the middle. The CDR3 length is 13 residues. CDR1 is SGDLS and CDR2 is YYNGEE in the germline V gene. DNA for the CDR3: TGTGCCAGCAGCGCTAGGGACAGAAACACCATATATTTT. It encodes CASSARDRNTIYF.

The CDR3 DNA sequence: TGTGCCAGCTCCAACATCGGGACAGAAAATTCACCCCTCCACTTT. This translates into CASSNIGTENSPLHF. The chain has TRBV18 and TRBJ1-6, with 7 bases that match TRBD1. V shed 6 bases, J shed 7 bases, and the junction held 9 bases outside the gene matches. The CDR3 totals 15 residues. From germline, CDR1 is KGHSH and CDR2 LQKENI.

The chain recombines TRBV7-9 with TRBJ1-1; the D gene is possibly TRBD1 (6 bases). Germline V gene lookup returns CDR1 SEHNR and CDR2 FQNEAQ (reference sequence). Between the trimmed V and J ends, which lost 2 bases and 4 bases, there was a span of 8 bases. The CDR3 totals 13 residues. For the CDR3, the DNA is TGTGCCAGCAGCTTACAGGGGAGCACTGAAGCTTTCTTT. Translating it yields CASSLQGSTEAFF. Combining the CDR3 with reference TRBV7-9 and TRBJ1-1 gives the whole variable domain DTGVSQNPRHKITKRGQNVTFRCDPISEHNRLYWYRQTLGQGPEFLTYFQNEAQLEKSRLLSDRFSAERPKGSFSTLEIQRTEQGDSAMYLCASSLQGSTEAFFGQGTRLTVV.

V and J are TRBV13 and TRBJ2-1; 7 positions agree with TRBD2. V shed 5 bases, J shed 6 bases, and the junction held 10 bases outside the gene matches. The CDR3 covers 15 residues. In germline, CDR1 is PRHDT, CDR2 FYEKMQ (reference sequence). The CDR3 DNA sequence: TGTGCCAGCAGCCGCCGCAGCGGGGTATCCAATGAGCAGTTCTTC. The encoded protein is CASSRRSGVSNEQFF.

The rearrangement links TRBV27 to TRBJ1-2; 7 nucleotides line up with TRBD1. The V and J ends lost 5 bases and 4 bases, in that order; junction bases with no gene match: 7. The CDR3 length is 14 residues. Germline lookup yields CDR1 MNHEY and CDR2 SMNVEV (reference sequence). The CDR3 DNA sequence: TGTGCCAGCAGTCCAACGACAGGGACCTATGGCTACACCTTC. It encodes CASSPTTGTYGYTF.

The CDR3, as DNA: TGTGCCAGCAGTGCCCCGGTGGGGGGATCCCTCCAATCCTACGAGCAGTACTTC. As protein: CASSAPVGGSLQSYEQYF. The chain joins TRBV25-1 to TRBJ2-7, with D possibly TRBD2 on 6 matching bases. V gave up 4 bases and J gave up 1 base, with 23 bases separating them. The CDR3 totals 18 residues. Germline CDR1 and CDR2: MGHDK and SYGVNS.

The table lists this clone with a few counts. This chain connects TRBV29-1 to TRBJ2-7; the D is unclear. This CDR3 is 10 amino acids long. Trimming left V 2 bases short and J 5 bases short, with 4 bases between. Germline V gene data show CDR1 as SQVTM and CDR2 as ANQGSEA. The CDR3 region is CSVERDEQYF. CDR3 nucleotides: TGCAGCGTTGAACGGGACGAGCAGTACTTC.

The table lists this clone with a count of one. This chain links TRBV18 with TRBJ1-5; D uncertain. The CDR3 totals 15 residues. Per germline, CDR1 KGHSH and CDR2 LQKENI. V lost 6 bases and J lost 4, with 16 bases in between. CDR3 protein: CASSPSPSANQPQHF. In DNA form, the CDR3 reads TGTGCCAGCTCCCCGTCTCCATCAGCGAATCAGCCCCAGCATTTT. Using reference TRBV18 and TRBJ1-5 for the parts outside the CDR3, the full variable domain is NAGVMQNPRHLVRRRGQEARLRCSPMKGHSHVYWYRQLPEEGLKFMVYLQKENIIDESGMPKERFSAEFPKEGPSILRIQQVVRGDSAAYFCASSPSPSANQPQHFGDGTRLSIL.

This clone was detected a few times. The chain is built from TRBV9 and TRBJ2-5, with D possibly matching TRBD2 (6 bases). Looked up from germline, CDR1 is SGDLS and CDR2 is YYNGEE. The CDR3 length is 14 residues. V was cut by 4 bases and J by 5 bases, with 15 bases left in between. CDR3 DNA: TGTGCCAGCAGCCCCCCGGGGGTTCGGGAGACCCAGTACTTC. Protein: CASSPPGVRETQYF.

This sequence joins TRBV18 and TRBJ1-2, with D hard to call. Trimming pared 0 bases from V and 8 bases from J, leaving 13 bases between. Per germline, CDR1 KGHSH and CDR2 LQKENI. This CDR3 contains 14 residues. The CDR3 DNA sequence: TGTGCCAGCTCACCACCGACTAGCGGGCTCGGCTACACCTTC. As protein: CASSPPTSGLGYTF. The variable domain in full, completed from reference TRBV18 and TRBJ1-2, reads NAGVMQNPRHLVRRRGQEARLRCSPMKGHSHVYWYRQLPEEGLKFMVYLQKENIIDESGMPKERFSAEFPKEGPSILRIQQVVRGDSAAYFCASSPPTSGLGYTFGSGTRLTVV.

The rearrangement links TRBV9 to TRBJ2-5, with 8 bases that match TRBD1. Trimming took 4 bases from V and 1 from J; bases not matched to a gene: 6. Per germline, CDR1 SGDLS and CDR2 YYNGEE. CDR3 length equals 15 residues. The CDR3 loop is CASSTGQGPQETQYF. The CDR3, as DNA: TGTGCCAGCAGCACCGGACAGGGCCCCCAAGAGACCCAGTACTTC. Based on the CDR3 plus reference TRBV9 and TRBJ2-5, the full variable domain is DSGVTQTPKHLITATGQRVTLRCSPRSGDLSVYWYQQSLDQGLQFLIQYYNGEERAKGNILERFSAQQFPDLHSELNLSSLELGDSALYFCASSTGQGPQETQYFGPGTRLLVL.

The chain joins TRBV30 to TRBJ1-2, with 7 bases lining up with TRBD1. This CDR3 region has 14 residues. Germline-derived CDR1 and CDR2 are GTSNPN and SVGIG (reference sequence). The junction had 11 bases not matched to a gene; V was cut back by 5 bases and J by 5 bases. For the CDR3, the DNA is TGTGCCTGGGGTGGGACAGCTCTAGGTTATGGCTACACCTTC. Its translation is CAWGGTALGYGYTF.

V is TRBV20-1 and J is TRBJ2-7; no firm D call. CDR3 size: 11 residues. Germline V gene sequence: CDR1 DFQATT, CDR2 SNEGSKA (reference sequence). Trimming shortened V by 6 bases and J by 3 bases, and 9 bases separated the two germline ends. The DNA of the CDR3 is TGCAGTGCCTCCACGGGCTACGAGCAGTACTTC. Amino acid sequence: CSASTGYEQYF.

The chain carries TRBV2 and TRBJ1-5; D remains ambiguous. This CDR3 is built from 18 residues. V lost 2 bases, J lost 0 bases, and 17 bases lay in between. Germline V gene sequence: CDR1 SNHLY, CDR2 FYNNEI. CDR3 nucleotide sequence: TGTGCCAGCAGTGAAAGACGGCGCGGAACCTATAGCAATCAGCCCCAGCATTTT. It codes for CASSERRRGTYSNQPQHF.

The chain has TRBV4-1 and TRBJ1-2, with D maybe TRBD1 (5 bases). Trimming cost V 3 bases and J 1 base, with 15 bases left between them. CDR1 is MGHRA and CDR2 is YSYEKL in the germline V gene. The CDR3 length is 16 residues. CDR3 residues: CASSQPRTGLNYGYTF. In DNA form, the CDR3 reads TGCGCCAGCAGCCAGCCCAGAACAGGCCTTAACTATGGCTACACCTTC.

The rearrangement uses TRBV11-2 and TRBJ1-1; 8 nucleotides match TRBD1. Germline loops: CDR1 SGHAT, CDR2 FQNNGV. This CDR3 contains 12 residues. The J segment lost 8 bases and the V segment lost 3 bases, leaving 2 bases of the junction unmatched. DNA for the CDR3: TGTGCCAGCAGCTTCTCAGGGGGCGAAGCTTTCTTT. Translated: CASSFSGGEAFF.

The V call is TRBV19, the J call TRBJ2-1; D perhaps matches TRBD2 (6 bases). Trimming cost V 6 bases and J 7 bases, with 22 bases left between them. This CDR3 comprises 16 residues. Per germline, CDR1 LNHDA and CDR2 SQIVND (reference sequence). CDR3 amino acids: CASSTPREPSVNEQFF. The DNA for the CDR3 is TGTGCCAGTAGCACTCCCCGGGAGCCGAGCGTAAATGAGCAGTTCTTC.